The 14 T cell receptor beta chains reported below all come from one sample, sequenced in a study of OX40 agonist ivuxolimab in advanced cancers. The table came from immunoSEQ multiplex PCR; TCRdb's copy has only in-frame clones and leaves some out. The data contain some 11,000 clones, roughly 70% of them seen just once; the ten biggest clones take up roughly 35%. The sample was CD4+ or CD8+ T cells sorted from blood, taken in a trial of the OX40 agonist ivuxolimab. Every receptor here comes from an adult with an advanced solid tumor such as melanoma, head and neck, liver or kidney cancer.

The chain couples TRBV30 to TRBJ2-7, with a tentative D call TRBD1 (5 bases). The germline V gene encodes CDR1 GTSNPN and CDR2 SVGIG (reference sequence). This CDR3 contains 12 residues. Between the trimmed V and J ends, which lost 5 bases and 2 bases, there was a span of 10 bases. The CDR3 DNA reads TGTGCCTGGGGCAGGGTTCCCTACGAGCAGTACTTC. Protein: CAWGRVPYEQYF.

The chain combines TRBV5-6 with TRBJ2-7, with a weak D call TRBD1 (5 bases). This CDR3 has 14 amino acids. Looked up from germline, CDR1 is SGHDT and CDR2 is YYEEEE. V dropped 0 bases and J dropped 0 bases, with 7 bases sitting between them. CDR3 in amino acids: CASSLGQPSYEQYF. DNA of the CDR3: TGTGCCAGCAGCTTGGGACAGCCCTCCTACGAGCAGTACTTC.

The rearrangement uses TRBV2 and TRBJ2-1; 12 nucleotides line up with TRBD2. The junction had 15 bases not matched to a gene; V was cut back by 5 bases and J by 10 bases. Germline V gene data show CDR1 as SNHLY and CDR2 as FYNNEI. The CDR3 is 17 amino acids. CDR3 loop: CASSFEGLAGREQEQFF. In nucleotides, the CDR3 is TGTGCCAGCAGTTTCGAAGGACTAGCGGGAAGGGAACAAGAGCAGTTCTTC.

The chain joins TRBV4-3 to TRBJ2-2, with D unclear. In germline, CDR1 is LGHNA, CDR2 YSLEER. Trimming removed 1 base from V and 6 bases from J, with 12 bases in between. This CDR3 spans 15 amino acids. CDR3 DNA: TGCGCCAGCAGCCAAGTCTGGTCCGGGTCCGGGGAGCTGTTTTTT. It codes for CASSQVWSGSGELFF.

Turning to this clone: This specimen includes other DNA sequences encoding the same CDR3. The chain carries TRBV7-9 and TRBJ2-7; D ambiguous. There are 13 residues in the CDR3. V shed 5 bases and J shed 3 bases, with 11 bases lying between them. CDR1 and CDR2 from the germline V gene are SEHNR and FQNEAQ (reference sequence). The CDR3 spells CASSPGPNYEQYF. DNA of the CDR3: TGTGCCAGCAGCCCCGGACCGAACTACGAGCAGTACTTC.

This clone has a single count. The chain combines TRBV6-5 with TRBJ1-1; D ambiguous. V was clipped by 5 bases and J by 1 base, with 8 bases between them. CDR1 MNHEY and CDR2 SVGAGI come from the germline V gene. CDR3 length equals 13 residues. CDR3 nucleotide sequence: TGTGCCAGCAGTGATGAGGGGAACACTGAAGCTTTCTTT. Encoded protein: CASSDEGNTEAFF.

The chain uses TRBV7-8 and TRBJ2-1; TRBD2 agrees at 11 bases. Trimming cost V 2 bases and J 6 bases; bases outside gene matches: 9. The CDR3 has 17 amino acids. In germline, CDR1 is SGHVS, CDR2 FQNEAQ. The DNA of the CDR3 is TGTGCCAGCAGCTTAACCTTACTAGCGGGAGAAGGCAATGAGCAGTTCTTC. Its protein product is CASSLTLLAGEGNEQFF.

The genes are TRBV9 and TRBJ2-1; TRBD1 agrees at 7 bases. V lost 1 base, J lost 6 bases, and 7 bases stayed unmatched. CDR1 and CDR2 from the germline V gene are SGDLS and YYNGEE. This CDR3 region has 15 residues. The CDR3 nucleotides are TGTGCCAGCAGCGTACTGACAGGGAACGGCAATGAGCAGTTCTTC. Its protein is CASSVLTGNGNEQFF. Filled out from reference TRBV9 and TRBJ2-1, the complete variable domain reads DSGVTQTPKHLITATGQRVTLRCSPRSGDLSVYWYQQSLDQGLQFLIQYYNGEERAKGNILERFSAQQFPDLHSELNLSSLELGDSALYFCASSVLTGNGNEQFFGPGTRLTVL.

This clone is labeled as medium-sized. This chain links TRBV7-2 with TRBJ2-1, with no clear D. Germline V lookup: CDR1 SGHTA, CDR2 FQGNSA. V gave up 1 base and J gave up 5 bases, with 9 bases separating them. The CDR3 runs 14 residues. CDR3 DNA sequence: TGTGCCAGCAGCTTAGGGGTTTGGAACAATGAGCAGTTCTTC. Protein: CASSLGVWNNEQFF.

This sequence joins TRBV7-3 and TRBJ2-1; D might be TRBD1 (6 bases). The ends were cut back, 2 bases at V and 9 bases at J, with 14 bases in the middle. The CDR3 loop spans 14 amino acids. Per germline, CDR1 SGHTA and CDR2 FQGTGA. For the CDR3, the DNA is TGTGCCAGCAGCTTATATCAGGGGCAGGGTGAGCAGTTCTTC. Translating gives CASSLYQGQGEQFF.

The chain carries TRBV28 and TRBJ2-7, with 7 bases identical to TRBD2. CDR1 is MDHEN and CDR2 is SYDVKM in the germline V gene. Trimming removed 5 bases from V and 0 bases from J; junction bases left unmatched: 19. This CDR3 comprises 19 residues. This CDR3 is CASSTPRPKLAHSSYEQYF. The CDR3 coding sequence is TGTGCCAGCAGTACGCCGCGCCCCAAACTAGCGCATAGCTCCTACGAGCAGTACTTC.

V and J are TRBV9 and TRBJ2-5, with 8 nucleotides matching TRBD1. Judging by the DNA end, TRBJ2-7 fits better; the J call may be wrong. The germline V gene encodes CDR1 SGDLS and CDR2 YYNGEE. The CDR3 sequence is 14 residues long. CDR3 in amino acids: CASSARTGLNEQYF. In DNA, the CDR3 is TGTGCCAGCAGCGCGAGGACAGGGCTAAACGAGCAGTACTTC.

The V and J genes are TRBV10-3 and TRBJ2-1; TRBD2 matches 11 bases. V shed 6 bases and J 4 bases; nucleotides not matched to a gene: 5. Germline CDR1 reads ENHRY; CDR2 reads SYGVKD. The length of the CDR3 is 15 residues. The CDR3 here is CAIRTGTSGYNEQFF. Here the CDR3 DNA reads TGTGCCATCAGAACCGGGACTAGCGGATACAATGAGCAGTTCTTC.

CDR3 protein: CASSLDRGYYEQYF. The CDR3 region has the DNA TGTGCCAGCAGCTTGGACAGGGGATACTACGAGCAGTACTTC. This rearrangement joins TRBV5-5 to TRBJ2-7; 7 nucleotides agree with TRBD1. Trimming at V came to 0 bases and at J to 3 bases, leaving 3 bases not matched to a gene. The CDR3 is made up of 14 amino acids. CDR1 SGHKS and CDR2 YYEKEE come from the germline V gene (reference sequence).